What follows are 15 T cell receptor beta chains derived from one specimen sequenced in a study of radiation and T cells in renal cell carcinoma. Time point described: baseline pretreatment blood. The treatment: 15 Gy SBRT to primary tumor, nephrectomy 4 weeks later. Clones were read by immunoSEQ multiplex PCR, and TCRdb kept only the in-frame ones, dropping some. The sample carries 100,000 to 150,000 clones, approximately 78% recorded once. This sample comprised blood, obtained from a patient whose treatment included radiotherapy and nephrectomy. The receptors here all came from a woman between 55 and 75 years old with renal cell carcinoma.

This clone was seen only a few times. The chain has TRBV4-2 and TRBJ2-7, with TRBD1 identical over 11 bases. CDR1 and CDR2 (germline): LGHNA, YNFKEQ. With V trimmed by 3 bases and J by 3 bases, 1 base remained unmatched. This CDR3 has 14 residues. The CDR3 DNA follows: TGTGCCAGCAGCCAGGGACAGGGGGACTACGAGCAGTACTTC. Protein sequence: CASSQGQGDYEQYF.

The chain employs TRBV27 and TRBJ2-7; TRBD2 matches at 8 bases. Germline V gene data show CDR1 as MNHEY and CDR2 as SMNVEV (reference sequence). V lost 1 base, J lost 2 bases, and 4 bases stayed unmatched. The CDR3 sequence is 15 residues long. The chain's CDR3 is CASSLYSGVPYEQYF. The CDR3 DNA sequence: TGTGCCAGCAGTTTATATAGCGGGGTGCCCTACGAGCAGTACTTC.

Written as DNA, the CDR3 is TGTGCCAGTAGTATACAGGACATAAGGACAGGAAATGAAAAACTGTTTTTT. It is translated as CASSIQDIRTGNEKLFF. The rearrangement uses TRBV19 and TRBJ1-4, with 7 nucleotides matching TRBD1. Unmatched junction bases numbered 11, after V lost 2 bases and J lost 5 bases. This CDR3 has 17 residues. CDR1 is LNHDA, CDR2 SQIVND, per germline (reference sequence).

The chain links TRBV29-1 to TRBJ2-1; 7 bases fit TRBD1. Losses at the gene ends were 6 bases for V and 6 bases for J; bases not matched to a gene: 11. Looked up from germline, CDR1 is SQVTM and CDR2 is ANQGSEA. There are 14 residues in the CDR3. This CDR3 reads CSVTGWAGGNEQFF. The CDR3 region has the DNA TGCAGCGTGACGGGTTGGGCAGGGGGCAATGAGCAGTTCTTC.

CDR3 nucleotides: TGCGCCAGCAGGGGGCTCCGGTCCTACAATGAGCAGTTCTTC. It specifies CASRGLRSYNEQFF. J is TRBJ2-1 and V is TRBV10-1, with D perhaps matching TRBD1 (5 bases). Germline CDR1 reads WNHNN; CDR2 reads SYGVQD (reference sequence). The CDR3 contains 14 residues. Trimming shortened V by 6 bases and J by 1 base, and 10 bases separated the two germline ends.

The chain links TRBV7-2 to TRBJ2-7, with 9 positions matching TRBD2. Per germline, CDR1 SGHTA and CDR2 FQGNSA. CDR3 length equals 15 residues. With V trimmed by 2 bases and J by 5 bases, 7 bases remained unmatched. The CDR3 protein is CASSLNGGGVDEQYF. The CDR3 nucleotides are TGTGCCAGCAGCTTAAACGGCGGGGGGGTGGACGAGCAGTACTTC.

The rearrangement uses TRBV15 and TRBJ1-1, with 7 bases fitting TRBD1. The CDR3 sequence is 14 residues long. With 0 bases clipped from V and 5 bases from J, the junction kept 3 bases outside the gene matches. Germline V CDR1 and CDR2: LNHNV, YYDKDF (reference sequence). The CDR3 DNA reads as TGTGCCACCAGCAGAGATGTACAGGGGACTGAAGCTTTCTTT. As protein: CATSRDVQGTEAFF.

The chain has TRBV5-4 and TRBJ2-7, with D maybe TRBD2 (6 bases). This CDR3 spans 15 amino acids. Germline loops: CDR1 SGHNT, CDR2 YYREEE (reference sequence). The V end was cut by 3 bases, the J end by 0 bases, with 13 bases between. CDR3 nucleotides: TGTGCCAGCAGCTGGTTTAGCGGCGACTCCTACGAGCAGTACTTC. Its translation: CASSWFSGDSYEQYF.

J is TRBJ1-2 and V is TRBV6-1, with 8 bases aligning to TRBD1. Trimming took 4 bases from V and 8 from J; bases not matched to a gene: 9. CDR3 length: 14 residues. The V gene's germline CDR1 is MNHNS and CDR2 SASEGT. CDR3: CASSGTQGAGGYTF. CDR3 nucleotides: TGTGCCAGCAGTGGAACCCAGGGGGCAGGCGGCTACACCTTC.

The genes are TRBV28 and TRBJ1-5; 7 bases match TRBD1. Germline assignment: CDR1 MDHEN and CDR2 SYDVKM. The CDR3 consists of 14 residues. After removal of 6 bases from V and 4 bases from J, the junction contained 6 bases not matched to a gene. CDR3 DNA: TGTGCCAGCAGCTCTGACAGGGATAATCAGCCCCAGCATTTT. This translates into CASSSDRDNQPQHF.

The gene calls are TRBV2 and TRBJ2-5, with TRBD2 as a possible D gene (7 bases). The germline V gene encodes CDR1 SNHLY and CDR2 FYNNEI. The CDR3 covers 13 residues. V was cut by 6 bases and J by 5 bases, with 13 bases left in between. In DNA, the CDR3 is TGTGCCAGCAGCGGGGGGCGGGAGGAGACCCAGTACTTC. This translates into CASSGGREETQYF.

The J gene is TRBJ2-1, the V gene TRBV7-3, with 9 positions matching TRBD1. This CDR3 has 15 residues. Germline values: CDR1 SGHTA, CDR2 FQGTGA. J lost 6 bases, V lost 5 bases, and 8 bases had no gene match. CDR3 DNA sequence: TGTGCCAGCAGCCTCCGTGGACAGGGGTTCAATGAGCAGTTCTTC. Its protein product is CASSLRGQGFNEQFF. Complete variable domain (other parts from reference TRBV7-3 and TRBJ2-1): GAGVSQTPSNKVTEKGKYVELRCDPISGHTALYWYRQSLGQGPEFLIYFQGTGAADDSGLPNDRFFAVRPEGSVSTLKIQRTERGDSAVYLCASSLRGQGFNEQFFGPGTRLTVL.

V and J are TRBV6-4 and TRBJ1-1; TRBD1 aligns across 9 bases. Germline trimming cut 3 bases from V and 3 bases from J; bases unmatched to any gene: 8. From germline, CDR1 is MRHNA and CDR2 SNTAGT. The CDR3 extends over 16 amino acids. CDR3 sequence: CASSEPTGGAYTEAFF. The CDR3 DNA reads TGTGCCAGCAGTGAACCTACAGGGGGCGCGTACACTGAAGCTTTCTTT.

V usage is TRBV28 and J usage is TRBJ1-4; D is unclear. Deletions cut 7 bases from V and 8 bases from J, with 11 bases between. The CDR3 covers 12 residues. Germline V lookup: CDR1 MDHEN, CDR2 SYDVKM. The CDR3 DNA reads TGTGCCAGCATAGGACCGGGGGAAAAACTGTTTTTT. This codes for CASIGPGEKLFF.

The chain links TRBV29-1 to TRBJ1-2, with 7 bases matching TRBD1. This CDR3 is built from 17 residues. The germline CDR1 and CDR2 sequences are SQVTM and ANQGSEA. V shed 4 bases and J 4 bases; nucleotides not matched to a gene: 18. CDR3 loop: CSVAGSTRDSLIYGYTF. In DNA form, the CDR3 reads TGCAGCGTTGCGGGGTCCACTCGGGACAGCCTTATCTATGGCTACACCTTC.